Following are 17 T cell receptor beta chains from one sample sequenced in a study of T cell responses to AZD1222 COVID-19 vaccine. Assay: immunoSEQ multiplex PCR; the TCRdb copy retains only in-frame clones and omits some. The sample carries 95,000 to 150,000 clones, around 85% recorded once. The starting material was peripheral blood, obtained on day 0 of AZD1222 vaccination. The source of these receptors is an adult in good health.

V is TRBV27 and J is TRBJ2-7; the match to TRBD1 covers 11 bases. V lost 5 bases to trimming and J lost 5 bases; unmatched junction nucleotides: 11. Germline V gene data show CDR1 as MNHEY and CDR2 as SMNVEV (reference sequence). This CDR3 is built from 16 residues. In nucleotides, the CDR3 is TGTGCCAGCAGTCCGGTTCGGACAGGGGGCCACCACGAGCAGTACTTC. It codes for CASSPVRTGGHHEQYF.

This clone was counted once. This chain connects TRBV7-2 to TRBJ2-2; perhaps TRBD2 as D (5 bases). This CDR3 is 16 amino acids long. The germline V gene encodes CDR1 SGHTA and CDR2 FQGNSA. Trimming took off 1 base at V and 4 bases at J, with 13 bases between the two ends. The CDR3 coding sequence is TGTGCCAGCAGCTTAGGATGGTCTAGCCTCACCGGGGAGCTGTTTTTT. Translated: CASSLGWSSLTGELFF.

The V gene is TRBV6-5, the J gene TRBJ2-7; TRBD2 is a possible D gene (5 bases). This CDR3 spans 11 amino acids. Trimming shortened V by 3 bases and J by 6 bases, and 6 bases separated the two germline ends. CDR1 and CDR2 from the germline V gene are MNHEY and SVGAGI. CDR3 in amino acids: CASSYGGEQYF. CDR3 DNA: TGTGCCAGCAGTTATGGAGGCGAGCAGTACTTC.

This chain connects TRBV19 to TRBJ1-1, with a weak D call TRBD1 (5 bases). The V end was cut by 3 bases, the J end by 3 bases, with 14 bases between. In germline, CDR1 is LNHDA, CDR2 SQIVND (reference sequence). The CDR3 loop spans 15 amino acids. This chain's CDR3 is CASSIRMGGYTEAFF. The CDR3 DNA is TGTGCCAGTAGTATCAGGATGGGGGGGTACACTGAAGCTTTCTTT.

This chain's CDR3 is CATIPQGGRQPQHF. CDR3 nucleotide sequence: TGTGCCACCATCCCCCAGGGGGGGAGGCAGCCCCAGCATTTT. The chain employs TRBV24-1 and TRBJ1-5, with TRBD1 matching 7 bases. CDR3 length: 14 residues. The germline gives CDR1 KGHDR, CDR2 SFDVKD. Trimming took 8 bases from V and 7 from J; bases not matched to a gene: 10.

The CDR3 here is CASSYQTPTLGKLFF. CDR3 DNA: TGTGCCAGCAGTTACCAAACACCCACGCTGGGAAAACTGTTTTTT. The J gene is TRBJ1-4, the V gene TRBV6-5; no definite D call. The CDR3 covers 15 residues. The germline V and J ends were trimmed by 2 bases and 10 bases, with 17 bases remaining between them. Germline CDR1 reads MNHEY; CDR2 reads SVGAGI.

The V call is TRBV6-1, the J call TRBJ1-2, with a possible D match to TRBD1 (6 bases). Germline V lookup: CDR1 MNHNS, CDR2 SASEGT. Trimming left V 0 bases short and J 5 bases short, with 10 bases between. The CDR3 covers 14 residues. As DNA, the CDR3 is TGTGCCAGCAGTGAAGCAGGACAGTCATATGGCTACACCTTC. Translation: CASSEAGQSYGYTF.

The chain has TRBV28 and TRBJ1-1, with 9 bases that match TRBD1. Germline V gene lookup returns CDR1 MDHEN and CDR2 SYDVKM. V shed 6 bases and J 2 bases; nucleotides not matched to a gene: 7. This CDR3 comprises 15 residues. This CDR3 is CASRQQGALNTEAFF. The CDR3 DNA follows: TGTGCCAGCAGGCAACAGGGGGCGCTCAACACTGAAGCTTTCTTT.

This clone was picked up a small number of times. The CDR3 loop is CASSIASYNEQFF. The CDR3 region has the DNA TGTGCCAGTAGTATAGCTTCATACAATGAGCAGTTCTTC. This rearrangement joins TRBV19 to TRBJ2-1; D ambiguous. V was pared by 1 base and J by 4 bases, with 5 bases between. Germline CDR1 reads LNHDA; CDR2 reads SQIVND (reference sequence). The CDR3 sequence is 13 residues long. The full variable domain, completed using reference TRBV19 and TRBJ2-1, is DGGITQSPKYLFRKEGQNVTLSCEQNLNHDAMYWYRQDPGQGLRLIYYSQIVNDFQKGDIAEGYSVSREKKESFPLTVTSAQKNPTAFYLCASSIASYNEQFFGPGTRLTVL.

V and J are TRBV7-8 and TRBJ2-7; no definite D call. V shed 4 bases and J shed 7 bases, with 14 bases lying between them. This CDR3 has 13 amino acids. Per germline, CDR1 SGHVS and CDR2 FQNEAQ. The CDR3 is CASSSTGLSEQYF. CDR3 nucleotides: TGTGCCAGCAGCTCCACCGGTTTGAGTGAGCAGTACTTC.

A remark on this clone: One junction end does not reproduce the germline sequence, and a read error may be involved. The chain couples TRBV4-1 to TRBJ2-7; 9 bases fit TRBD1. CDR3 size: 15 residues. Germline V gene sequence: CDR1 MGHRA, CDR2 YSYEKL. The CDR3 nucleotides are TGCGCCAGCAGTCAAGTCGTACAGGGGGCGGGCGAGCAGTACTTC. It yields the protein CASSQVVQGAGEQYF.

The chain employs TRBV5-6 and TRBJ1-2; the D gene is possibly TRBD1 (6 bases). V was clipped by 0 bases and J by 3 bases, with 9 bases between them. Per germline, CDR1 SGHDT and CDR2 YYEEEE. The CDR3 is 14 amino acids. This chain's CDR3 is CASSLARGYYGYTF. CDR3 coding DNA: TGTGCCAGCAGCTTGGCCAGGGGATACTATGGCTACACCTTC.

The V and J genes are TRBV12-3 or TRBV12-4 and TRBJ2-4; D is possibly TRBD1 or TRBD2 (5 bases each). The CDR3 consists of 12 residues. Trimming removed 3 bases at V and 6 bases at J, with 6 bases between. The CDR3: CASSFGTNIQYF. The CDR3 nucleotides read TGTGCCAGCAGTTTCGGGACAAACATTCAGTACTTC.

The rearrangement links TRBV5-4 to TRBJ2-7; the match to TRBD1 covers 7 bases. With 0 bases clipped from V and 2 bases from J, the junction kept 5 bases outside the gene matches. CDR3 length: 15 residues. Germline V gene lookup returns CDR1 SGHNT and CDR2 YYREEE (reference sequence). The CDR3 region is CASSLEVGGTYEQYF. In DNA form, the CDR3 reads TGTGCCAGCAGCTTGGAGGTAGGGGGCACCTACGAGCAGTACTTC. The whole variable domain, remainder taken from reference TRBV5-4 and TRBJ2-7, is ETGVTQSPTHLIKTRGQQVTLRCSSQSGHNTVSWYQQALGQGPQFIFQYYREEENGRGNFPPRFSGLQFPNYSSELNVNALELDDSALYLCASSLEVGGTYEQYFGPGTRLTVT.

The V and J genes are TRBV28 and TRBJ1-4, with TRBD1 identical over 7 bases. V lost 3 bases and J lost 2; bases outside the gene matches: 0. Germline values: CDR1 MDHEN, CDR2 SYDVKM. This CDR3 spans 14 amino acids. CDR3 protein: CASSLTGTNEKLFF. CDR3 nucleotide sequence: TGTGCCAGCAGTTTGACAGGGACTAATGAAAAACTGTTTTTT.

The chain carries TRBV19 and TRBJ2-7, with 7 bases aligning to TRBD2. The J segment lost 3 bases and the V segment lost 4 bases, leaving 6 bases of the junction unmatched. There are 14 residues in the CDR3. Germline V gives CDR1 LNHDA, CDR2 SQIVND (reference sequence). CDR3 DNA sequence: TGTGCCAGTAGTAAGGGAGGGGTATTCTACGAGCAGTACTTC. Protein product: CASSKGGVFYEQYF.

The V and J genes are TRBV28 and TRBJ2-7, with 8 bases that match TRBD1. The CDR3 is 19 amino acids. The ends lost 5 bases at V and 0 bases at J; junction bases unmatched: 18. CDR1 MDHEN and CDR2 SYDVKM come from the germline V gene. The CDR3, as DNA: TGTGCCAGCAGTCCTACCCGTTTCTACAGGGGGACGGGCTCCTACGAGCAGTACTTC. Translated, it gives CASSPTRFYRGTGSYEQYF.